These 30 T cell receptor beta chains share one sample of origin, sequenced in a study of blood T cell repertoires in COVID-19. Here immunoSEQ multiplex PCR was the method, and the copy in TCRdb shows in-frame clones only, minus some. The table shows 160,000 or so clones, with approximately 80% occurring only once. Input material: peripheral blood. The receptor set was obtained from a man between 65 and 80 years old who had recovered from COVID-19.

The gene calls are TRBV2 and TRBJ2-7; TRBD1 matches at 7 bases. With V trimmed by 2 bases and J by 4 bases, 8 bases remained unmatched. Germline CDR1 and CDR2: SNHLY and FYNNEI. This CDR3 has 15 residues. The CDR3 sequence is CASSEWAGGEYEQYF. The CDR3 bases are TGTGCCAGCAGTGAATGGGCAGGGGGTGAATACGAGCAGTACTTC.

The rearrangement joins TRBV3-1 (or the pseudogene TRBV3-2) to TRBJ2-7; D possibly corresponds to TRBD2 (6 bases). The CDR3 runs 15 residues. Germline V gene sequence: CDR1 LGHDT, CDR2 YNNKEL (reference sequence). V gave up 0 bases and J gave up 6 bases, with 15 bases separating them. Here the CDR3 DNA reads TGTGCCAGCAGCCAAGAGGGGGGACCATCTACCGAGCAGTACTTC. Amino acids: CASSQEGGPSTEQYF.

V is TRBV5-1 and J is TRBJ2-5; D possibly corresponds to TRBD2 (6 bases). CDR1 is SGHRS and CDR2 is YFSETQ in the germline V gene. The V gene lost 0 bases and the J gene lost 5 bases, with 11 bases spanning the gap. The CDR3 length is 14 residues. The CDR3 sequence: CASSLEGRRETQYF. DNA for the CDR3: TGCGCCAGCAGCTTGGAGGGGAGGAGGGAGACCCAGTACTTC.

The rearrangement uses TRBV5-4 and TRBJ2-7, with 14 bases lining up with TRBD2. The CDR3 is 15 residues long. Germline CDR1 is SGHNT and CDR2 is YYREEE (reference sequence). Germline trimming cut 4 bases from V and 12 bases from J; bases unmatched to any gene: 12. The CDR3 spells CASSTTTGTSGSRYF. In DNA form, the CDR3 reads TGTGCCAGCAGCACCACCACCGGGACTAGCGGGAGTCGGTACTTC.

The chain is built from TRBV25-1 and TRBJ1-2, with 10 nucleotides matching TRBD1. The CDR3 is made up of 18 amino acids. With V trimmed by 4 bases and J by 6 bases, 17 bases remained unmatched. CDR1 is MGHDK and CDR2 is SYGVNS in the germline V gene. The CDR3 protein is CASSASLPGTGESNGYTF. DNA for the CDR3: TGTGCCAGCAGTGCATCCCTCCCCGGGACAGGGGAATCCAATGGCTACACCTTC.

The chain links TRBV9 to TRBJ2-5; 8 bases align to TRBD1. Germline assignment: CDR1 SGDLS and CDR2 YYNGEE. V lost 0 bases and J lost 3; bases outside the gene matches: 7. This CDR3 has 16 residues. The CDR3 spells CASSVAENRGEETQYF. In DNA, the CDR3 is TGTGCCAGCAGCGTAGCTGAGAACAGGGGGGAAGAGACCCAGTACTTC. Together with reference TRBV9 and TRBJ2-5, the CDR3 gives the full variable domain: DSGVTQTPKHLITATGQRVTLRCSPRSGDLSVYWYQQSLDQGLQFLIQYYNGEERAKGNILERFSAQQFPDLHSELNLSSLELGDSALYFCASSVAENRGEETQYFGPGTRLLVL.

The chain joins TRBV19 to TRBJ1-5; D is unresolved. CDR3 length equals 14 residues. Per the germline V gene, CDR1 is LNHDA and CDR2 is SQIVND (reference sequence). V was cut by 3 bases and J by 6 bases, with 12 bases left in between. The chain's CDR3 is CASSMAGSGQPQHF. In DNA, the CDR3 is TGTGCCAGTAGTATGGCGGGGTCCGGTCAGCCCCAGCATTTT.

This clone has a single count. The chain recombines TRBV7-9 with TRBJ1-2; tentatively, D is TRBD1 (6 bases). V dropped 5 bases and J dropped 8 bases, with 9 bases sitting between them. In germline, CDR1 is SEHNR, CDR2 FQNEAQ (reference sequence). The CDR3 extends over 11 amino acids. CDR3 in amino acids: CASSRTVGYTF. The CDR3 DNA sequence: TGTGCCAGCAGCAGGACAGTCGGCTACACCTTC.

The chain links TRBV5-1 to TRBJ1-3, with D unresolved. Germline CDR1 SGHRS, CDR2 YFSETQ. This CDR3 region has 16 residues. The V end was cut by 0 bases, the J end by 0 bases, with 10 bases between. Written as DNA, the CDR3 is TGCGCCAGCAGCTTGGGGGCCAGTCACTCTGGAAACACCATATATTTT. Translated: CASSLGASHSGNTIYF.

The chain carries TRBV27 and TRBJ2-2; no reliable D call. Trimming pared 4 bases from V and 2 bases from J, leaving 8 bases between. CDR1 is MNHEY, CDR2 SMNVEV, per germline (reference sequence). The CDR3 has 14 residues. The chain's CDR3 is CASSSFPNTGELFF. The CDR3 nucleotides read TGTGCCAGCAGTTCTTTTCCCAACACCGGGGAGCTGTTTTTT.

This clone was counted a single time. The rearrangement uses TRBV30 and TRBJ2-1; tentative D call: TRBD2 (6 bases). The germline V gene encodes CDR1 GTSNPN and CDR2 SVGIG (reference sequence). The CDR3 covers 14 residues. Trimming shortened V by 3 bases and J by 8 bases, and 17 bases separated the two germline ends. CDR3: CAWRPGLQGDEQFF. Here the CDR3 DNA reads TGTGCCTGGAGACCGGGACTCCAGGGTGATGAGCAGTTCTTC.

The J gene is TRBJ2-5, the V gene TRBV5-4; TRBD2 matches 10 bases. The CDR3 length is 14 residues. The V gene end was trimmed by 1 base and the J gene end by 5 bases; junction bases not matched to a gene: 2. The V gene's germline CDR1 is SGHNT and CDR2 YYREEE (reference sequence). CDR3 nucleotides: TGTGCCAGCAGCTTGCAAGCGGGAGGGGAGACCCAGTACTTC. Protein product: CASSLQAGGETQYF.

The chain joins TRBV6-2 or TRBV6-3 to TRBJ1-2, with TRBD1 identical over 8 bases. V trimming: 6 bases; J trimming: 3 bases; junction bases outside the gene matches: 15. This CDR3 contains 17 residues. In germline, CDR1 is MNHEY, CDR2 SVGEGT. The CDR3 nucleotides are TGTGCCAGCAGCCGGACAGGGTCATTCGCAAACTACTATGGCTACACCTTC. Translated: CASSRTGSFANYYGYTF.

V is TRBV18 and J is TRBJ2-3, with TRBD1 identical over 7 bases. Germline V gene data show CDR1 as KGHSH and CDR2 as LQKENI. This CDR3 is built from 15 residues. After removal of 1 base from V and 0 bases from J, the junction contained 1 base not matched to a gene. CDR3 nucleotides: TGTGCCAGCTCACCACGGGACAGTAGCACAGATACGCAGTATTTT. Its protein product is CASSPRDSSTDTQYF.

This sequence joins TRBV5-1 and TRBJ1-4; 7 nucleotides match TRBD1. CDR1 is SGHRS, CDR2 YFSETQ, per germline. V lost 1 base and J lost 7; bases outside the gene matches: 10. The CDR3 consists of 16 residues. The CDR3 sequence is CASSLSIRGQGEKLFF. The CDR3 DNA follows: TGCGCCAGCAGCTTGTCAATAAGGGGGCAAGGTGAAAAACTGTTTTTT.

The rearrangement links TRBV5-1 to TRBJ2-3; possible D gene TRBD1, 6 bases. The CDR3 has 13 residues. CDR1 is SGHRS and CDR2 is YFSETQ in the germline V gene. With 4 bases removed from V and 3 bases from J, the gap between germline ends came to 9 bases. DNA for the CDR3: TGCGCCAGCAGCACAGGGACGACAGATACGCAGTATTTT. Protein: CASSTGTTDTQYF.

This chain uses TRBV3-1 (or the pseudogene TRBV3-2) with TRBJ2-5, with D perhaps TRBD1 (6 bases). V gave up 1 base and J gave up 4 bases, with 10 bases separating them. Germline V gene sequence: CDR1 LGHDT, CDR2 YNNKEL (reference sequence). The CDR3 extends over 14 amino acids. The CDR3 DNA is TGTGCCAGCAGCCAAGGCAGGGGCGCAGAGACCCAGTACTTC. This gives the protein CASSQGRGAETQYF.

This clone showed up just a few times. CDR3 protein: CAWRSRYTGELFF. In nucleotides, the CDR3 is TGTGCCTGGAGGTCTAGGTACACCGGGGAGCTGTTTTTT. The chain is built from TRBV30 and TRBJ2-2; D not resolved. Per germline, CDR1 GTSNPN and CDR2 SVGIG (reference sequence). The CDR3 totals 13 residues. V was cut by 3 bases and J by 3 bases, with 8 bases left in between.

The V and J genes are TRBV19 and TRBJ2-2; 8 nucleotides agree with TRBD2. The germline gives CDR1 LNHDA, CDR2 SQIVND (reference sequence). The V segment lost 6 bases and the J segment 6 bases; nucleotides outside the gene matches: 15. CDR3 length: 17 residues. CDR3 sequence: CASRPPMGLEMSGELFF. In nucleotides, the CDR3 is TGTGCCAGTAGGCCGCCCATGGGACTAGAGATGTCCGGGGAGCTGTTTTTT. Together with reference TRBV19 and TRBJ2-2, the CDR3 gives the full variable domain: DGGITQSPKYLFRKEGQNVTLSCEQNLNHDAMYWYRQDPGQGLRLIYYSQIVNDFQKGDIAEGYSVSREKKESFPLTVTSAQKNPTAFYLCASRPPMGLEMSGELFFGEGSRLTVL.

V gene TRBV7-9 combines with J gene TRBJ2-7, with D possibly being TRBD2 (5 bases). Germline V gives CDR1 SEHNR, CDR2 FQNEAQ (reference sequence). The CDR3 is 14 amino acids. Between the trimmed V and J ends, which lost 5 bases and 5 bases, there was a span of 16 bases. DNA for the CDR3: TGTGCCAGCAGCCGTTCTAGCAGCCCCGACGAGCAGTACTTC. Amino acids: CASSRSSSPDEQYF.

This clone has only one observation. The genes are TRBV7-6 and TRBJ2-7; TRBD2 agrees at 14 bases. Trimming removed 0 bases from V and 7 bases from J; junction bases left unmatched: 11. The CDR3 has 18 residues. The germline V gene encodes CDR1 SGHVS and CDR2 FNYEAQ. The CDR3 sequence: CASSLASPGLAGEVEQYF. In nucleotides, the CDR3 is TGTGCCAGCAGCTTAGCGAGCCCGGGACTAGCGGGAGAGGTTGAGCAGTACTTC.

This clone has just one count. The chain carries TRBV7-9 and TRBJ1-1; no definite D call. The length of the CDR3 is 11 residues. Germline values: CDR1 SEHNR, CDR2 FQNEAQ (reference sequence). V lost 5 bases and J lost 3, with 4 bases in between. The CDR3 loop reads CASSPYTEAFF. In DNA, the CDR3 is TGTGCCAGCAGCCCCTACACTGAAGCTTTCTTT.

The CDR3 DNA reads as TGTGCCAGCAGTTCGCGGGGGGGGACTGAAGCTTTCTTT. The encoded protein is CASSSRGGTEAFF. The chain has TRBV6-2 or TRBV6-3 and TRBJ1-1; possibly TRBD1 for D (5 bases). Germline assignment: CDR1 MNHEY and CDR2 SVGEGT. This CDR3 has 13 amino acids. V lost 4 bases and J lost 5, with 11 bases in between.

The chain combines TRBV7-9 with TRBJ2-1; 12 bases fit TRBD2. Germline loops: CDR1 SEHNR, CDR2 FQNEAQ (reference sequence). V lost 11 bases, J lost 9 bases, and 14 bases stayed unmatched. The CDR3 sequence is 15 residues long. DNA for the CDR3: TGTGCCGTTAGTTTGACTAGCGGGAGATCGGGTGAGCAGTTCTTC. Translation: CAVSLTSGRSGEQFF.

The chain is built from TRBV9 and TRBJ1-2; 7 bases map to TRBD1. V shed 4 bases and J 4 bases; nucleotides not matched to a gene: 7. The CDR3 runs to 14 residues. Looked up from germline, CDR1 is SGDLS and CDR2 is YYNGEE. CDR3 in DNA: TGTGCCAGCAGCATCCCGGGACAGTCCTATGGCTACACCTTC. It is translated as CASSIPGQSYGYTF.

The chain carries TRBV10-2 and TRBJ2-1, with 11 bases aligning to TRBD2. The CDR3 is 15 residues long. J gave up 1 base and V 8 bases, and 4 bases lay outside the gene matches. Looked up from germline, CDR1 is WSHSY and CDR2 is SAAADI. The DNA for the CDR3 is TGCGCCAGCTTCACTAGCGGGAGTTCCTACAATGAGCAGTTCTTC. It is translated as CASFTSGSSYNEQFF.

DNA of the CDR3: TGTGCCAGCAGTGACGGGCTAGCGGGAGCCGATGAGCAGTTCTTC. It translates to CASSDGLAGADEQFF. The rearrangement uses TRBV6-4 and TRBJ2-1; 10 nucleotides align to TRBD2. V was clipped by 2 bases and J by 8 bases; unmatched bases: 6. The CDR3 runs 15 residues. The germline V gene has CDR1 MRHNA and CDR2 SNTAGT.

This clone was observed once. The chain carries TRBV4-1 and TRBJ2-3, with D possibly matching TRBD1 (6 bases). The CDR3 has 16 residues. CDR1 is MGHRA and CDR2 is YSYEKL in the germline V gene. Between the trimmed V and J ends, which lost 4 bases and 1 base, there was a span of 15 bases. The CDR3 nucleotides read TGCGCCAGCAGCCTAGTGGGGGCGCAAGGCACAGATACGCAGTATTTT. It yields the protein CASSLVGAQGTDTQYF.

The chain carries TRBV6-5 and TRBJ2-7; no firm D call. V lost 8 bases and J lost 0, with 8 bases in between. The CDR3 sequence is 12 residues long. Germline loops: CDR1 MNHEY, CDR2 SVGAGI. CDR3 region: CASSQTSYEQYF. The DNA for the CDR3 is TGTGCCAGCTCACAGACCTCCTACGAGCAGTACTTC.

This chain connects TRBV5-4 to TRBJ2-1; 9 bases fit TRBD1. This CDR3 region has 13 residues. The germline V gene has CDR1 SGHNT and CDR2 YYREEE (reference sequence). The V gene end was trimmed by 4 bases and the J gene end by 10 bases; junction bases not matched to a gene: 6. The CDR3 bases are TGTGCCAGCAGCATGACAGGGGGGGAAGAGCAGTTCTTC. The encoded protein is CASSMTGGEEQFF.